This record concerns one TCR beta chain sequence. The data stem from a study of T cell responses to AZD1222 COVID-19 vaccine. Data came from immunoSEQ multiplex PCR; TCRdb stores just in-frame clones and leaves some out. The table lists roughly 190,000 clones, more than 75% of them singletons. Looked up from germline, CDR1 is KGHSH and CDR2 is LQKENI. The CDR3 covers 13 residues. V lost 2 bases and J 0 bases, leaving 3 bases between the germline ends. This sample comprised peripheral blood, obtained on day 0 of AZD1222 vaccination. The V and J genes are TRBV18 and TRBJ2-3; D is ambiguous. This clonotype was sampled from an adult in good health. This chain's CDR3 is CASSPASTDTQYF. The CDR3 DNA sequence: TGTGCCAGCTCACCAGCTAGCACAGATACGCAGTATTTT.